This T cell receptor beta chain was captured in a study of cytotoxic CD8 clonotypes in ibrutinib-treated CLL (dated by TCRdb to 2020 to 2023). Turning to the overall study: In this cohort, over 14 patients were treatment-naive and approximately twelve were relapsed/refractory, while fewer than 18 had unmutated IGHV. Responses were partial in 24 patients and complete in 2; after median roughly 69 months follow-up, 14 stayed in remission and roughly twelve progressed. Samples at response were collected after a median of about 11 months of treatment, with a range of roughly 6 to 40 months. On average, each sample had about 250,000 productive templates and 96,000 or so productive rearrangements. Longitudinal samples were available for 26 of the 86 trial participants. Cryopreserved peripheral blood mononuclear cells were collected before treatment, at response, and at either disease progression or sustained remission. Every remission and progressive disease sample was obtained while ibrutinib was still being received by the patients. Paper-wide results and their limitations: Clonality increased at ibrutinib response, stayed stable in sustained remission, and fell back toward baseline at progression. Sampling times were not matched between patients in sustained remission and patients whose disease was progressing, and lymph node repertoires were not examined. Public clonotypes were rare and either shrank or stayed stable during treatment, and the rise in clonality at ibrutinib response reflected expansion of private clonotypes. Baseline clonality exceeded that of age-matched healthy donors and correlated strongly with circulating CD8+ T-cell counts.

At the junction V is shortened by 10 bases and J by 5 bases; bases outside the gene matches: 9. The CDR3, cysteine through phenylalanine, is 13 amino acids long. Just CDR3 DNA is preserved here, 39 bases in frame from base 1. Per the germline V gene (reference sequence), MNHEY is the CDR1 and SMNVEV is the CDR2. The sample's time point, from its label and the paper: 12 months on ibrutinib. For TCR beta library preparation, about 2.1 micrograms of genomic DNA were extracted from the cryopreserved PBMCs. Longitudinal blood samples from CLL patients receiving ibrutinib monotherapy were subjected to high-throughput TCR beta sequencing. The patients took part in an open-label, single-center phase 2 trial of ibrutinib monotherapy. On a MiSeq, deep resolution sequencing aimed for a depth between 1 in 1 million and 1 in 200,000 T cells, with each clonotype covered approximately 10x on average. TCR beta libraries were generated with the immunoSEQ hsTCRB Kit. Concerning the study's data processing: ImmunoSEQ Data Assistant and ImmunoSEQ Analyzer were used for data analysis, and V, D and J genes were assigned according to IMGT definitions. Clonality, with values ranging from 0 to 1, was calculated as one minus the normalized Shannon entropy of productive rearrangement frequencies. Only overrepresented clonotypes making up at least 0.05% of the repertoire of each patient were included in the public clonotype analysis. More than ten age-matched healthy donor repertoires from immuneACCESS were used as controls for clonality. TCRdb obtained this table from immuneACCESS and retained in-frame rearrangements with V and J assigned. These tables miss some clones; where compared with another copy, unresolved V genes account for less than half of the shortfall, and the remainder is unexplained. V and J calls and clone size come straight from that table; D and trimming were deduced from the DNA. Present in this sample are fewer than 75,000 clones, approximately 71% of which were seen just once. Of the sample, around 43% is held by the ten largest clones.

Concerning this clone: Its cognate antigen has yet to be identified. No base quality information exists; no much larger clone differs at one position.

The material was PBMCs, obtained after 12 months of ibrutinib treatment. The sequence was collected from a human donor with chronic lymphocytic leukemia. The chain is assembled from TRBV27 and TRBJ1-2; 8 central nucleotides agree with TRBD1. The nucleotide sequence is given as TGTGCCACGCAACGGACAGGGACATATGGCTACACCTTC. Its protein is CATQRTGTYGYTF.